This T cell receptor (beta chain) was found in a study of cytomegalovirus exposure and HLA in healthy donors. The PCR ran on 60 Vbeta and 13 Jbeta primers. The data were produced by immunoSEQ multiplex PCR, yet TCRdb's version contains in-frame clones alone and is incomplete. This sample's table reports about 46,000 clones. The V and J ends lost 6 bases and 7 bases respectively, with 15 bases between them. In germline, CDR1 is MDHEN, CDR2 SYDVKM. This CDR3 is built from 14 residues. This receptor was obtained from a woman in her forties in good health and CMV-seronegative. Sequencing used PBMCs. The genes are TRBV28 and TRBJ1-4; unclear D gene. CDR3 amino acids: CASSRIGQSEKLFF. DNA of the CDR3: TGTGCCAGCAGCCGCATTGGGCAGTCTGAAAAACTGTTTTTT.